These T cell receptor beta chains were read from a single sample in a study of T cell responses to AZD1222 COVID-19 vaccine. This table comes from immunoSEQ multiplex PCR, and its TCRdb copy is limited to in-frame clones, with some not included. The sample contains about 110,000 clones, approximately 90% of which appear only once. The starting material was peripheral blood, obtained 28 days after the second AZD1222 dose. The receptor set was obtained from an adult who received the AZD1222 COVID-19 vaccine. CDR3s include the opening cysteine and the closing phenylalanine or tryptophan. A D gene is named only where the DNA matches it firmly. Clone size is not always given. Where it is, it says once, few, many or a class for expanded clones.

.	TRBD1	TRBV5-1	TRBJ1-1	TGCGCCAGCAGCTTGGCTGGACAGGGCGCTTTCTTT	CASSLAGQGAFF
.	.	TRBV5-1	TRBJ2-7	TGCGCCAGCAGCTTACAGGGTCTCTCCTCCTACGAGCAGTACTTC	CASSLQGLSSYEQYF
.	.	TRBV6-5	TRBJ1-4	TGTGCCAGCAGTTACTCGTACAGGGCAAATGAAAAACTGTTTTTT	CASSYSYRANEKLFF
.	.	TRBV2	TRBJ1-1	TGTGCCAGCAGTGGACAGCCATTGAACACTGAAGCTTTCTTT	CASSGQPLNTEAFF
.	TRBD2	TRBV5-1	TRBJ2-2	TGCGCCAGCAGCCTCAGGACTAGCGGGGGTGCAGGGGAGCTGTTTTTT	CASSLRTSGGAGELFF
.	.	TRBV28	TRBJ2-7	TGTGCCAGCAGTTTACCCTTTGGATCCTACGAGCAGTACTTC	CASSLPFGSYEQYF
.	.	TRBV6-5	TRBJ1-5	TGTGCCAGCAGTCCTGACAGCGATCAGCCCCAGCATTTT	CASSPDSDQPQHF
.	.	TRBV5-1	TRBJ2-7	TGCGCCAGCAGGCTCAGGGAGTATGAGCAGTACTTC	CASRLREYEQYF
.	.	TRBV7-2	TRBJ2-7	TGTGCCAGCAGCTTCCCTGGACGGACCTCCTACGAGCAGTACTTC	CASSFPGRTSYEQYF
.	TRBD1	TRBV5-1	TRBJ2-7	TGCGCCAGCAGCCAACGACAGGGGTCCTACGAGCAGTACTTC	CASSQRQGSYEQYF
.	.	TRBV12-3/TRBV12-4	TRBJ1-6	TGTGCCAGCAGTTTTGAAGGGCGCTCACCCCTCCACTTT	CASSFEGRSPLHF
.	.	TRBV6-4	TRBJ1-4	TGTGCCAGCAGTGTCCAGGGGCACGTTAATGAAAAACTGTTTTTT	CASSVQGHVNEKLFF
.	.	TRBV27	TRBJ1-3	TGTGCCAGCAAGACCCGGGGGGAAAACACCATATATTTT	CASKTRGENTIYF
.	TRBD2	TRBV4-2	TRBJ2-3	TGTGCCAGCAGCCAAGAGGGAGGCGGGGGGGCCGATACGCAGTATTTT	CASSQEGGGGADTQYF
.	.	TRBV7-8	TRBJ2-7	TGTGCCAGCAGCTCAACCCTCTGGGGTCCCGCAGGGTACGAGCAGTACTTC	CASSSTLWGPAGYEQYF
once	.	TRBV2	TRBJ1-2	TGTGCCAGCAGTGTTGAAGGGTCGAACTATGGCTACACCTTC	CASSVEGSNYGYTF
.	.	TRBV6-1	TRBJ2-2	TGTGCCAGCAGTGAAGGTCGTCGCATGGGGGAGCTGTTTTTT	CASSEGRRMGELFF
.	.	TRBV12-5	TRBJ1-1	TGTGCTAGTGGTTTGGTACGGGGCAGGGACTACACTGAAGCTTTCTTT	CASGLVRGRDYTEAFF
.	.	TRBV5-4	TRBJ1-1	TGTGCCAGCAGCCTAGGGTCGAACACTGAAGCTTTCTTT	CASSLGSNTEAFF
.	TRBD1	TRBV28	TRBJ2-7	TGTGCCAGCAGTTTAGACAGGGCCTCCTACGAGCAGTACTTC	CASSLDRASYEQYF
.	.	TRBV29-1	TRBJ2-7	TGCAGCGTTAGGACAGCGATGATCCAGTACTTC	CSVRTAMIQYF
.	TRBD1	TRBV10-3	TRBJ2-2	TGTGCCATCAGCCCGACAGGGACCGGGGAGCTGTTTTTT	CAISPTGTGELFF
.	.	TRBV11-3	TRBJ1-6	TGTGCCAGCAGCTTAGAGATGGGGGGGCAGGGGTTCTCACCCCTCCACTTT	CASSLEMGGQGFSPLHF
.	.	TRBV4-2	TRBJ1-1	TGTGCCAGCAGCCAGGCCTTGTGGAACACTGAAGCTTTCTTT	CASSQALWNTEAFF
.	.	TRBV7-9	TRBJ1-3	TGTGCCAGCAGCTTTGCCCCCCCGGGGCTTGGAAACACCATATATTTT	CASSFAPPGLGNTIYF
.	.	TRBV29-1	TRBJ1-2	TGCAGCGTTGTGCTGACACCGAAATATGGCTACACCTTC	CSVVLTPKYGYTF
.	TRBD2	TRBV6-1	TRBJ2-3	TGTGCCAGCAGTGATTCGGCGGGAGGAAGGACAGATACGCAGTATTTT	CASSDSAGGRTDTQYF
once	TRBD1	TRBV28	TRBJ1-5	TGTGCCAGCAGTGCCCGACAGGGGTCCAATCAGCCCCAGCATTTT	CASSARQGSNQPQHF
.	.	TRBV27	TRBJ2-3	TGTGCCAGCAGCCGCCTTTTTGAGACCGGAGCGACAGATACGCAGTATTTT	CASSRLFETGATDTQYF
few	.	TRBV6-5	TRBJ2-3	TGTGCCAGCAGACAAGACAGCACAGATACGCAGTATTTT	CASRQDSTDTQYF
.	TRBD1	TRBV4-1	TRBJ1-6	TGCGCCAGCAGCAAGGACAGGCGAAGCAAGGGGACCCTCCACTTT	CASSKDRRSKGTLHF
.	.	TRBV5-1	TRBJ2-2	TGCGCCAGCAGCTTGCGGACACCCGCGAACACCGGGGAGCTGTTTTTT	CASSLRTPANTGELFF
.	.	TRBV18	TRBJ1-1	TGTGCCAGCTCAGATAACAGGGTGCAGATTGAAGCTTTCTTT	CASSDNRVQIEAFF
.	TRBD1	TRBV6-9	TRBJ1-3	TGTGCCAGCCGGAACCGGGACAGAAGGAGGAACACCATATATTTT	CASRNRDRRRNTIYF
.	.	TRBV6-5	TRBJ2-7	TGTGCCAGCAGTTACCTCCCCAGACAGGAGCAGTACTTC	CASSYLPRQEQYF
.	.	TRBV6-1	TRBJ2-7	TGTGCCAGCAGTGAAAGGGGGGAGAGCTACGAGCAGTACTTC	CASSERGESYEQYF
.	TRBD1	TRBV5-1	TRBJ2-5	TGCGCCAGCAGCTTGTGGGGACAGGGGGTCGTGGAGACCCAGTACTTC	CASSLWGQGVVETQYF
once	TRBD2	TRBV19	TRBJ2-3	TGTGCCAGTAGTATGGAGGCGGGACTAGGCACAGATACGCAGTATTTT	CASSMEAGLGTDTQYF
.	.	TRBV10-3	TRBJ2-4	TGTGCCATCAGTGAGCCCGACCGGGGGGCCAAAAACATTCAGTACTTC	CAISEPDRGAKNIQYF
.	.	TRBV3-1/TRBV3-2	TRBJ2-3	TGTGCCAGCAGCCAAGCGATTCGGGGTACGGATACGCAGTATTTT	CASSQAIRGTDTQYF
.	TRBD1	TRBV15	TRBJ2-2	TGTGCCACCAGCAGAGCCCCCGGGACAGATAACACCGGGGAGCTGTTTTTT	CATSRAPGTDNTGELFF
once	.	TRBV6-1	TRBJ1-2	TGTGCCAGCAGTGACCTAACAAGCCAGACAGCTAACTATGGCTACACCTTC	CASSDLTSQTANYGYTF
.	TRBD2	TRBV7-9	TRBJ2-1	TGTGCCAGCAGCTTGGGGACTAGCGGGGCCTTTTTTCACAATGAGCAGTTCTTC	CASSLGTSGAFFHNEQFF
.	.	TRBV7-8	TRBJ1-3	TGTGCCAGCAGCTTCTCGGGACCTGGAAACACCATATATTTT	CASSFSGPGNTIYF
.	TRBD1	TRBV18	TRBJ2-7	TGTGCCAGCTCACGACAGGGGGCCAACTACGAGCAGTACTTC	CASSRQGANYEQYF
.	TRBD1	TRBV27	TRBJ1-2	TGTGCCAGCAGTTTAGGACAGGCCCGTTATGGCTACACCTTC	CASSLGQARYGYTF